This paragraph reports one T cell receptor beta chain. V shed 0 bases, J shed 7 bases, and the junction held 20 bases outside the gene matches. The CDR3 length is 19 residues. Germline V CDR1 and CDR2: MRHNA, SNTAGT. This record belongs to a study of blood T cell repertoires in COVID-19. Study at large: COVID-19 samples, acute and convalescent, were from the United States, Italy and Spain. T cells, B-cell-depleted T cells, or PBMCs supplied cDNA or gDNA.

Original methodology: Reference gene primer amplification yielded estimated nucleated cell counts. Sequencing used immunoSEQ multiplex PCR; TCRdb keeps in-frame clones, though not all of them. The V and J calls and clone size come from that table; D and trimming were worked out from the DNA. The data show fewer than 65,000 clones, about nine tenths seen once. The sequenced material came from peripheral blood. This chain links TRBV6-4 with TRBJ1-2, with 7 bases fitting TRBD1. The receptor's source is a human donor in a cohort sampled during active COVID-19. The CDR3 region has the DNA TGTGCCAGCAGTGACTCTCCTCCTAAGGGGGCTTCCACGCCATGTGGCTACACCTTC. As protein: CASSDSPPKGASTPCGYTF.